This T cell receptor (beta chain) emerged from a study of monozygotic twins with cystic fibrosis. Study observations and caveats: Shared CDR3 numbers were not associated with age, concordance or severity.

Note on this clone: Its antigen is not identified.

Generated by immunoSEQ multiplex PCR, the TCRdb table keeps only in-frame clones and is missing some. The sample holds fewer than 30,000 clones, 90% seen once. The sequence derives from a girl under 10 years old with cystic fibrosis. Input material: blood.

CDR3 sequence: CASTRGREQYF. Here the CDR3 DNA reads TGTGCCAGCACCAGGGGGCGTGAGCAGTACTTC. The chain combines TRBV25-1 with TRBJ2-7, with 8 bases aligning to TRBD1. The CDR3 has 11 residues. From germline, CDR1 is MGHDK and CDR2 SYGVNS. V shed 7 bases and J 7 bases; nucleotides not matched to a gene: 3.